Listed below are T cell receptor beta chains from one sample, sequenced in a study of blood T cell repertoires in COVID-19. Sequencing was performed with immunoSEQ multiplex PCR; in TCRdb, only in-frame clones are kept and a portion is missing. The table has 400,000 to 450,000 clones, roughly 88% seen once. Sequenced: PBMCs or T cells enriched from blood (not recorded which). Source of these receptors: a young man who had recovered from COVID-19. Both conserved end residues are part of each CDR3. D genes are given only for firm matches. Where a row states a size, it is once, few, many or the class of an expanded clone; other rows omit it.

>TRBV29-1|.|TRBJ1-6|TRBD1
TGCAGCGTTAAGGGGGCAGGAAATTCACCCCTCCACTTT
CSVKGAGNSPLHF
>TRBV7-9|.|TRBJ2-2|.
TGTGCCAGCAGCTTAAGCTACAGGGCCGGGGAGCTGTTTTTT
CASSLSYRAGELFF
>TRBV3-1/TRBV3-2|once|TRBJ2-1|TRBD2
TGTGCCAGCAGCCAAGATGTTGGCGTGGTAGCGGGCAATGAGCAGTTCTTC
CASSQDVGVVAGNEQFF
>TRBV2|.|TRBJ1-4|.
TGTGCCACCTCCGGCGGGGACGGTGAAAAACTGTTTTTT
CATSGGDGEKLFF
>TRBV18|few|TRBJ2-5|TRBD2
TGTGCCAGCTCACCCTTGATGACTAGCGGGAGGGCCGGGACAGAGACCCAGTACTTC
CASSPLMTSGRAGTETQYF
>TRBV5-6|.|TRBJ2-5|TRBD2
TGTGCCAGCAGCTCCGCCGGGACTAGTATCAAGACCCAGTACTTC
CASSSAGTSIKTQYF
>TRBV10-2|.|TRBJ1-5|.
TGCGCCAGCAGACAGGGCGTGGGGCAGCCCCAGCATTTT
CASRQGVGQPQHF
>TRBV28|.|TRBJ2-1|.
TGTGCCAGCAGTTTATGGTCTTTTAATGAGCAGTTCTTC
CASSLWSFNEQFF
>TRBV24-1|few|TRBJ2-3|.
TGTGCCACCAGTGGACCAGGGGGCGAGACTAGCGGACCGATCGACGATACGCAGTATTTT
CATSGPGGETSGPIDDTQYF
>TRBV19|.|TRBJ1-1|.
TGTGCCAGTATGTCGCCCCAGGGGAGCACTGAAGCTTTCTTT
CASMSPQGSTEAFF
>TRBV27|.|TRBJ1-2|TRBD1
TGTGCCAGCAGTTTCCTAACAGGGGGCGCAACGGGGGGCTACACCTTC
CASSFLTGGATGGYTF
>TRBV6-5|.|TRBJ1-1|.
TGTGCCAGCAATAACGCGGGCACTGAAGCTTTCTTT
CASNNAGTEAFF
>TRBV5-5|few|TRBJ2-7|TRBD2
TGTGCCAGCAGCTTACCACGGACCTTTGCGGGGGACTACGAGCAGTACTTC
CASSLPRTFAGDYEQYF
>TRBV5-4|.|TRBJ1-1|TRBD1
TGTGCCAGCTACGGCGGACAGGGGTTCACTGAAGCTTTCTTT
CASYGGQGFTEAFF
>TRBV30|once|TRBJ2-3|TRBD1
TGTGCCTGGAGTCAGGACAGGGGGGGCACAGATACGCAGTATTTT
CAWSQDRGGTDTQYF
>TRBV6-5|.|TRBJ1-4|TRBD1
TGTGCCAGCAGCCGGGACAGGGGTGAAAAACTGTTTTTT
CASSRDRGEKLFF
>TRBV6-5|.|TRBJ1-1|.
TGTGCCAGCAGTTACTCGGACAGTACTAACACTGAAGCTTTCTTT
CASSYSDSTNTEAFF
>TRBV23-1|.|TRBJ1-5|TRBD1
TGCGCCAGCAGTCAACCCCGGACAGGGATTTTTTATAGCAATCAGCCCCAGCATTTT
CASSQPRTGIFYSNQPQHF
>TRBV5-1|.|TRBJ2-1|TRBD2
TGCGCCAGCAGTAGCGGGATCTCCTACAATGAGCAGTTCTTC
CASSSGISYNEQFF
>TRBV18|.|TRBJ1-4|TRBD1
TGTGCCAGCTCCGCCAACAGGGGCGAAAAACTGTTTTTT
CASSANRGEKLFF
>TRBV23-1|.|TRBJ2-2|TRBD1
TGCGCCAGCAGTCAAGTTTCACAGGGGCACGCTACCACCGGGGAGCTGTTTTTT
CASSQVSQGHATTGELFF
>TRBV29-1|.|TRBJ1-1|.
TGCAGCGTTGAACGGCGGATGAACACTGAAGCTTTCTTT
CSVERRMNTEAFF
>TRBV5-1|once|TRBJ2-5|TRBD2
TGCGCCAGCAGCCATGGAGGGACTAGCGGGAGTTCGGGAGAGACCCAGTACTTC
CASSHGGTSGSSGETQYF
>TRBV3-1/TRBV3-2|.|TRBJ1-1|.
TGTGCCAGCAGGGGCGTGAACACTGAAGCTTTCTTT
CASRGVNTEAFF
>TRBV3-1/TRBV3-2|.|TRBJ1-4|.
TGTGCCAGCAGCCAAGATAGAGTAGGCCCCGGGAGTGAAAAACTGTTTTTT
CASSQDRVGPGSEKLFF
>TRBV10-3|.|TRBJ2-7|.
TGTGCCATCAGTGAGTCAACCGGGGTCGACGAGCAGTACTTC
CAISESTGVDEQYF
>TRBV7-2|.|TRBJ2-1|TRBD1
TGTGCCAGCAGCACAGGGGTGGCCTACAATGAGCAGTTCTTC
CASSTGVAYNEQFF
>TRBV5-4|.|TRBJ1-1|TRBD1
TGTGCCAGCAGCCCACAGGGGTTGAACACTGAAGCTTTCTTT
CASSPQGLNTEAFF
>TRBV3-1/TRBV3-2|.|TRBJ2-2|.
TGTGCCAGCAGCCAAGGGTCGGAGGCCGGGGAGCTGTTTTTT
CASSQGSEAGELFF
>TRBV30|.|TRBJ2-7|.
TGTGCCTGGAGGCCCTCCGCGTCCTACGAGCAGTACTTC
CAWRPSASYEQYF
>TRBV6-5|.|TRBJ2-7|.
TGTGCCAGCAGTTTAAGCCAGGGGTACAACGAGCAGTACTTC
CASSLSQGYNEQYF
>TRBV2|.|TRBJ1-5|.
TGTGCCAGCGAACAGAGACAGGTAGGGGTTCAGCCCCAGCATTTT
CASEQRQVGVQPQHF
>TRBV5-8|.|TRBJ2-7|TRBD2
TGTGCCAGCATCCGGGTTGGACTAGCCTACGAGCAGTACTTC
CASIRVGLAYEQYF
>TRBV7-9|.|TRBJ1-6|.
TGTGCCAGCAGCGACCAGGGGCCCCGCGATAATTCACCCCTCCACTTT
CASSDQGPRDNSPLHF
>TRBV18|.|TRBJ1-5|.
TGTGCCAGCTCCGAGCTTCCCCGCAATCAGCCCCAGCATTTT
CASSELPRNQPQHF
>TRBV5-1|.|TRBJ1-1|TRBD1
TGCGCCAGCAGCTCAAGGGGGCATATGGGCATGAACACTGAAGCTTTCTTT
CASSSRGHMGMNTEAFF
>TRBV5-4|.|TRBJ2-7|.
TGTGCCAGCAGCCTTAGCGGAGGGGTCTCCTACGAGCAGTACTTC
CASSLSGGVSYEQYF
>TRBV2|.|TRBJ1-3|TRBD1
TGTGCCAGCATCGGTGTAAAAGGACAGGCAGAGTTCCCCTCTGGAAACACCATATATTTT
CASIGVKGQAEFPSGNTIYF
>TRBV10-3|once|TRBJ2-2|TRBD1
TGTGCCGGCGGACAGGGAGAAACCGGGGAGCTGTTTTTT
CAGGQGETGELFF
>TRBV3-1/TRBV3-2|.|TRBJ1-2|TRBD1
TGTGCCAGCACCTCCGCCCGGACAGGGGACTATGGCTACACCTTC
CASTSARTGDYGYTF
>TRBV11-3|.|TRBJ1-1|.
TGTGCCAGCAGCCCAGGGAACTATATAGCTGAAGCTTTCTTT
CASSPGNYIAEAFF
>TRBV2|once|TRBJ1-4|.
TGTGCCAGCAGTCCCAGGGGACAACGGAGAGCATTTAATGAAAAACTGTTTTTT
CASSPRGQRRAFNEKLFF
>TRBV10-3|.|TRBJ1-5|TRBD1
TGTGCCATCAGTGAGTCGATTGGACAGGGGAATCAGCCCCAGCATTTT
CAISESIGQGNQPQHF
>TRBV7-8|.|TRBJ1-6|TRBD1
TGTGCCAGCAGCTTCGCGTCAAGAGAGGGACAGGGGGCCTCACCCCTCCACTTT
CASSFASREGQGASPLHF
>TRBV19|few|TRBJ1-2|.
TGTGCCAGTAGTATTTCCGACTTCTCTGGCTACACCTTC
CASSISDFSGYTF
>TRBV18|.|TRBJ2-2|TRBD2
TGTGCCAGCTCACGTAGCGGGAGGTCCTACGGCACCGGGGAGCTGTTTTTT
CASSRSGRSYGTGELFF
>TRBV7-9|.|TRBJ2-3|TRBD1
TGTGCCAGCAGCACCGGGACAGTTAGCACAGATACGCAGTATTTT
CASSTGTVSTDTQYF
>TRBV30|.|TRBJ2-3|TRBD2
TGTGCCTGGAGTGTACCTAGCGGGAGGGCAGATACGCAGTATTTT
CAWSVPSGRADTQYF
>TRBV5-1|.|TRBJ2-7|TRBD1
TGCGCCAGCAGCTTGGCTGCGACAGGGTCCCGCGAGCAGTACTTC
CASSLAATGSREQYF
>TRBV18|once|TRBJ2-1|.
TGTGCCAGCTCAACGACTAGAAATGAGCAGTTCTTC
CASSTTRNEQFF
>TRBV7-6|.|TRBJ2-7|TRBD1
TGTGCCAGCGGTGGACCCGGGACAGGGAGATACGAGCAGTACTTC
CASGGPGTGRYEQYF
>TRBV3-1/TRBV3-2|.|TRBJ2-7|TRBD2
TGTGCCAGCAGCGACAAGGAGCGGGAGGATTACAACGAGCAGTACTTC
CASSDKEREDYNEQYF